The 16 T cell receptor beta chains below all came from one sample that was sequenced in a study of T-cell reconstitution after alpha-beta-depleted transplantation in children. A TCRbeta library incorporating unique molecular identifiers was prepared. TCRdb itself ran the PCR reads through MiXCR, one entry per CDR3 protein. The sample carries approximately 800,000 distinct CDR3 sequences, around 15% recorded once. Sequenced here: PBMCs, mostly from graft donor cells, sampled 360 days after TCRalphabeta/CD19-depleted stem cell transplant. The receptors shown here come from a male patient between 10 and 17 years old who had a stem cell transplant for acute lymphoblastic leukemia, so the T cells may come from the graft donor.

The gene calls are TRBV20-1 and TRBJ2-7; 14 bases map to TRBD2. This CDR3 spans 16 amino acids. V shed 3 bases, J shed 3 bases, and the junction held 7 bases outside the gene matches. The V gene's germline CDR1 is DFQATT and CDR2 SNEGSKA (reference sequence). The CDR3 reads CSARLEGLAGVYEQYF. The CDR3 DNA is TGCAGTGCTAGGTTGGAGGGACTAGCGGGAGTCTACGAGCAGTACTTC.

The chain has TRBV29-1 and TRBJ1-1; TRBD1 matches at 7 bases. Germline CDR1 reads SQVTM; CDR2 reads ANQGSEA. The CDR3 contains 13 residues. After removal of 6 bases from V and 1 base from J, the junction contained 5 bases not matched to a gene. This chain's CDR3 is CSVGTARNTEAFF. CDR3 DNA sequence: TGCAGCGTGGGGACAGCTCGGAACACTGAAGCTTTCTTT.

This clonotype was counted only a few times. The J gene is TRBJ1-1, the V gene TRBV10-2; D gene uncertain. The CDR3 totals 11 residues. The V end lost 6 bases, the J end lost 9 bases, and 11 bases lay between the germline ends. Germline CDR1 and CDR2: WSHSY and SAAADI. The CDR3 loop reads CASRPSDKAFF. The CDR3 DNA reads TGCGCCAGCAGGCCCTCCGATAAAGCTTTCTTT.

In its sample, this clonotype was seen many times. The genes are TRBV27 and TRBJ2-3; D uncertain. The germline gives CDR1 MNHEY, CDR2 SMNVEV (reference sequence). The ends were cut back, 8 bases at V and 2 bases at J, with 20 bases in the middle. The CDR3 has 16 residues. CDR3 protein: CASQALLHHSTDTQYF. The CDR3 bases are TGTGCCAGCCAGGCGCTGCTCCACCATTCCACAGATACGCAGTATTTT.

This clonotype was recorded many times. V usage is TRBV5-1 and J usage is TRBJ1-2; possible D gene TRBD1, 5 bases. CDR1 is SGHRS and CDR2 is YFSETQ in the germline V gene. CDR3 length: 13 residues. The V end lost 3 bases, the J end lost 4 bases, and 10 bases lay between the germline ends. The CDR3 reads CASSSGDFYGYTF. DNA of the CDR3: TGCGCCAGCAGCTCGGGGGATTTCTATGGCTACACCTTC.

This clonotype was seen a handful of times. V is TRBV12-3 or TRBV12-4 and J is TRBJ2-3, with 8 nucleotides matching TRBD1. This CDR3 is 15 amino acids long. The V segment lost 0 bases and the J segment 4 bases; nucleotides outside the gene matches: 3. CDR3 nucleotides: TGTGCCAGCAGTTTAGCGCCAGGGGGCCCAGATACGCAGTATTTT. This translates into CASSLAPGGPDTQYF.

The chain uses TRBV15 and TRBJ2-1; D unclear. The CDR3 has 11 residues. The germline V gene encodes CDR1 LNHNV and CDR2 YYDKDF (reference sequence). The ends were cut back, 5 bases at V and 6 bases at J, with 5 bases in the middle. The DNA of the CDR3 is TGTGCCACCAGCGAATTCAATGAGCAGTTCTTC. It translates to CATSEFNEQFF.

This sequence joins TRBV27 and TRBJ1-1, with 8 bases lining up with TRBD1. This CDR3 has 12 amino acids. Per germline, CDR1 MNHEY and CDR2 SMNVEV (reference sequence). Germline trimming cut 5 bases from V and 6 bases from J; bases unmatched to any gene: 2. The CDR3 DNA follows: TGTGCCAGCAGTCTGACAGGGGCTGAAGCTTTCTTT. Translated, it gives CASSLTGAEAFF.

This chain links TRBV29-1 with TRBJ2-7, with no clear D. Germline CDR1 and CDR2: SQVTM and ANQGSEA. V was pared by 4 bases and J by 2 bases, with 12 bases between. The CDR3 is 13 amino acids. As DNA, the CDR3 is TGCAGCGTTGCCGGCCTAGTCACCTACGAGCAGTACTTC. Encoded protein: CSVAGLVTYEQYF.

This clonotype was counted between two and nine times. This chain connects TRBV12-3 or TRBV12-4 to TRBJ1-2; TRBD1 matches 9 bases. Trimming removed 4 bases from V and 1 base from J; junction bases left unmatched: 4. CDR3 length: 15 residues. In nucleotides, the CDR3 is TGTGCCAGCAGTTCTCCGGGACAGGGTAACTATGGCTACACCTTC. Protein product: CASSSPGQGNYGYTF.

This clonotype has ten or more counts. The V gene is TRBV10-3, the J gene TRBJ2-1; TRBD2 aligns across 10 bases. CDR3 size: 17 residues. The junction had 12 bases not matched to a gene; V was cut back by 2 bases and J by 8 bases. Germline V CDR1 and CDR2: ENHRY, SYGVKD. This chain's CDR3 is CAISEGPEREGWHEQFF. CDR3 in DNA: TGTGCCATCAGTGAGGGGCCAGAGCGGGAGGGGTGGCATGAGCAGTTCTTC.

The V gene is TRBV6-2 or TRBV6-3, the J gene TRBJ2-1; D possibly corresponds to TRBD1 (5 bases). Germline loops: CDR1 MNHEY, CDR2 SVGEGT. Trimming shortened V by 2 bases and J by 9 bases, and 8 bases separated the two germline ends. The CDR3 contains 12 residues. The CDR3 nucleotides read TGTGCCAGCAGTTACAGGGGCTCTGAGCAGTTCTTC. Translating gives CASSYRGSEQFF.

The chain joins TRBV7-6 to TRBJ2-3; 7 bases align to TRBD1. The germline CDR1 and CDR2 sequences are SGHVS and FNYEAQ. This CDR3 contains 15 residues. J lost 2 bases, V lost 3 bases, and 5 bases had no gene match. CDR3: CASSFRDSNTDTQYF. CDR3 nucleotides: TGTGCCAGCAGCTTCCGGGACAGTAACACAGATACGCAGTATTTT.

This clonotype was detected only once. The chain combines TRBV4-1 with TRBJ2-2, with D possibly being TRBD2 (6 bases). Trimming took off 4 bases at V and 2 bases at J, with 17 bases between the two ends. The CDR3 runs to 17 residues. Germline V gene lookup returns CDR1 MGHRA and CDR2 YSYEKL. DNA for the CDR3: TGCGCCAGCAGCCGGGGTAGCAGGAGGGATAACACCGGGGAGCTGTTTTTT. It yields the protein CASSRGSRRDNTGELFF.

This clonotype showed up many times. The CDR3 protein is CASSYSIRYNSPLHF. The CDR3, as DNA: TGTGCCAGCAGTTACTCGATCCGGTATAATTCACCCCTCCACTTT. This chain links TRBV6-5 with TRBJ1-6; D gene uncertain. Germline lookup yields CDR1 MNHEY and CDR2 SVGAGI. The CDR3 sequence is 15 residues long. V gave up 0 bases and J gave up 4 bases, with 7 bases separating them.

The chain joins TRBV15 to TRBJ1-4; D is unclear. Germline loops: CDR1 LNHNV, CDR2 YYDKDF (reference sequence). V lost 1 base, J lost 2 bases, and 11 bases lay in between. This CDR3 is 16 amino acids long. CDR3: CATSRGARATNEKLFF. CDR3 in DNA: TGTGCCACCAGCAGAGGGGCGAGGGCGACTAATGAAAAACTGTTTTTT. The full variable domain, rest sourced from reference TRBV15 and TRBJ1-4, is DAMVIQNPRYQVTQFGKPVTLSCSQTLNHNVMYWYQQKSSQAPKLLFHYYDKDFNNEADTPDNFQSRRPNTSFCFLDIRSPGLGDTAMYLCATSRGARATNEKLFFGSGTQLSVL.